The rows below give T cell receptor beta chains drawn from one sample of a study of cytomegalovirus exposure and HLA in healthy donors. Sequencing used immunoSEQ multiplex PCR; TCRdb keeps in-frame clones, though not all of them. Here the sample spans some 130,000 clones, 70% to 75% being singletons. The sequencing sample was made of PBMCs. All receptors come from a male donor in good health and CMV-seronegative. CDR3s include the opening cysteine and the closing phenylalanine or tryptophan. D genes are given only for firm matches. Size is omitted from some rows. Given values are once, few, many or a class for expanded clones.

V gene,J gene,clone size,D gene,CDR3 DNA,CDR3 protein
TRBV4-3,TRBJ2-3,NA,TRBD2,TGCGCCAGCAGCCAGGGTAGCGGGGGGGCCGATACGCAGTATTTT,CASSQGSGGADTQYF
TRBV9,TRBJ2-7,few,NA,TGTGCCAGCAGCGTAGGGCAGGGTACCTACGAGCAGTACTTC,CASSVGQGTYEQYF
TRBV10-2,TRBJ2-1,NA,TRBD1,TGCGCCAGCAGTCAGGGGGCCTACAATGAGCAGTTCTTC,CASSQGAYNEQFF
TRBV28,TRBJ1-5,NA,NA,TGTGCCAGCAGTCTCCACAGGGACGGTCAGCCCCAGCATTTT,CASSLHRDGQPQHF
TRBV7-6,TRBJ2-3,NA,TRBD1,TGTGCCAGCAGCCGGACAGGGTTCCGGACCGATACGCAGTATTTT,CASSRTGFRTDTQYF
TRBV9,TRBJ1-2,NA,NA,TGTGCCAGCAGCGTAGCGAGCCGACTTAACTATGGCTACACCTTC,CASSVASRLNYGYTF
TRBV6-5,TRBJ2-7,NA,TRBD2,TGTGCCAGCAGTTCCGGACTAGGGCTTATTTCCGAGCAGTACTTC,CASSSGLGLISEQYF
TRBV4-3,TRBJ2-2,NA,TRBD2,TGCGCCAGCAGCCAAGAGACTAGCGGGAGCGGGGAGCTGTTTTTT,CASSQETSGSGELFF
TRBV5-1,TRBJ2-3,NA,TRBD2,TGCGCCAGCAGTCCGTTAGCGGGAGGAACTTCTAGCACAGATACGCAGTATTTT,CASSPLAGGTSSTDTQYF
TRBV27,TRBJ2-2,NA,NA,TGTGCCAGCAGTTTTGGGGGGATTGGGATCGGGGAGCTGTTTTTT,CASSFGGIGIGELFF